The 15 T cell receptor beta chains listed next were all sequenced from one sample in a study of PD-L1 blockade in urothelial cancer. Clones were read by immunoSEQ multiplex PCR, and TCRdb kept only the in-frame ones, dropping some. The sample yields about 120,000 clones, approximately 85% seen once. The time point denotes: peripheral blood 6 weeks after treatment start. The sequencing used PBMCs, collected around atezolizumab (anti-PD-L1) treatment. These receptors were taken from a man in his forties or fifties with urothelial cancer.

This sequence joins TRBV18 and TRBJ2-1; D not resolved. Trimming shortened V by 4 bases and J by 9 bases, and 19 bases separated the two germline ends. CDR1 KGHSH and CDR2 LQKENI come from the germline V gene. This CDR3 spans 15 amino acids. In nucleotides, the CDR3 is TGTGCCAGCTCACTTATCGGCCGCGAGGATGGTGAGCAGTTCTTC. Protein product: CASSLIGREDGEQFF.

This chain uses TRBV9 with TRBJ2-3, with 8 bases aligning to TRBD2. The germline gives CDR1 SGDLS, CDR2 YYNGEE. The ends lost 0 bases at V and 2 bases at J; junction bases unmatched: 5. The CDR3 runs 16 residues. The CDR3 spells CASSVAVSGVTDTQYF. As DNA, the CDR3 is TGTGCCAGCAGCGTAGCGGTTAGCGGGGTCACAGATACGCAGTATTTT.

The chain employs TRBV5-1 and TRBJ2-5; D is unresolved. The ends were cut back, 0 bases at V and 2 bases at J, with 5 bases in the middle. The CDR3 consists of 13 residues. CDR1 is SGHRS, CDR2 YFSETQ, per germline. CDR3 protein: CASSLERQETQYF. CDR3 nucleotide sequence: TGCGCCAGCAGCTTGGAGAGACAAGAGACCCAGTACTTC.

The chain couples TRBV6-6 to TRBJ2-7; possible D gene TRBD1, 6 bases. Germline V gene lookup returns CDR1 MNHNY and CDR2 SVGAGI (reference sequence). The CDR3 extends over 14 amino acids. V lost 0 bases and J 4 bases, leaving 10 bases between the germline ends. CDR3 coding DNA: TGTGCCAGCAGTTACTCGGGGGACATATACGAGCAGTACTTC. Its protein product is CASSYSGDIYEQYF.

This chain joins TRBV7-2 and TRBJ2-3, with 8 bases matching TRBD2. The CDR3 has 16 residues. J was trimmed by 7 bases and V by 4 bases; bases with no gene match: 13. Germline V gene data show CDR1 as SGHTA and CDR2 as FQGNSA. This CDR3 is CASSWTTSGSGNTQYF. The CDR3 DNA reads TGTGCCAGCAGCTGGACCACGAGCGGGAGTGGTAATACGCAGTATTTT. Complete variable domain (other parts from reference TRBV7-2 and TRBJ2-3): GAGVSQSPSNKVTEKGKDVELRCDPISGHTALYWYRQSLGQGLEFLIYFQGNSAPDKSGLPSDRFSAERTGGSVSTLTIQRTQQEDSAVYLCASSWTTSGSGNTQYFGPGTRLTVL.

The chain carries TRBV9 and TRBJ2-3, with D possibly being TRBD2 (6 bases). V lost 1 base, J lost 1 base, and 10 bases lay in between. Germline V gene sequence: CDR1 SGDLS, CDR2 YYNGEE. The CDR3 has 15 amino acids. In nucleotides, the CDR3 is TGTGCCAGCAGCGTAACCGGGAGAGGCACAGATACGCAGTATTTT. Its protein product is CASSVTGRGTDTQYF.

This rearrangement joins TRBV28 to TRBJ2-4, with D perhaps TRBD2 (6 bases). Germline V gene data show CDR1 as MDHEN and CDR2 as SYDVKM. The CDR3 is 16 amino acids. Trimming removed 2 bases from V and 6 bases from J, with 17 bases in between. The CDR3 loop is CASSLELANLRNIQYF. The CDR3 DNA reads as TGTGCCAGCAGTTTAGAACTAGCTAATCTAAGAAACATTCAGTACTTC.

The chain is built from TRBV4-2 and TRBJ2-7; TRBD2 agrees at 10 bases. CDR3 length: 15 residues. Trimming removed 5 bases from V and 3 bases from J; junction bases left unmatched: 7. Germline-derived CDR1 and CDR2 are LGHNA and YNFKEQ. The CDR3 sequence: CASSLTSGWYYEQYF. CDR3 bases: TGTGCCAGCAGCTTGACTAGCGGGTGGTACTACGAGCAGTACTTC.

The chain combines TRBV6-5 with TRBJ1-2, with 8 bases that match TRBD1. After removal of 5 bases from V and 13 bases from J, the junction contained 15 bases not matched to a gene. The CDR3 sequence is 14 residues long. Germline assignment: CDR1 MNHEY and CDR2 SVGAGI. This CDR3 is CASSKPAGGGFLTF. Written as DNA, the CDR3 is TGTGCCAGCAGTAAACCCGCAGGGGGCGGTTTTCTCACCTTC.

V usage is TRBV27 and J usage is TRBJ2-5; D might be TRBD2 (7 bases). Deletions cut 7 bases from V and 5 bases from J, with 14 bases between. The germline V gene has CDR1 MNHEY and CDR2 SMNVEV (reference sequence). CDR3 size: 13 residues. This CDR3 is CASTTRGAETQYF. DNA for the CDR3: TGTGCCAGCACCACTCGGGGGGCCGAGACCCAGTACTTC.

Points on this clone: Distinct nucleotide sequences in the sample also encode this CDR3. The rearrangement joins TRBV5-1 to TRBJ1-4, with D unresolved. Germline V CDR1 and CDR2: SGHRS, YFSETQ. Trimming shortened V by 0 bases and J by 5 bases, and 8 bases separated the two germline ends. CDR3 length: 14 residues. CDR3 region: CASSLGQRNEKLFF. The CDR3 coding sequence is TGCGCCAGCAGCTTGGGGCAGCGGAATGAAAAACTGTTTTTT. Full variable domain (missing parts from reference TRBV5-1 and TRBJ1-4): KAGVTQTPRYLIKTRGQQVTLSCSPISGHRSVSWYQQTPGQGLQFLFEYFSETQRNKGNFPGRFSGRQFSNSRSEMNVSTLELGDSALYLCASSLGQRNEKLFFGSGTQLSVL.

V gene TRBV10-1 combines with J gene TRBJ2-1, with D possibly matching TRBD2 (6 bases). Deletions cut 0 bases from V and 9 bases from J, with 18 bases between. CDR1 WNHNN and CDR2 SYGVQD come from the germline V gene (reference sequence). This CDR3 is 16 amino acids long. The CDR3 here is CASSESGSGGVVEQFF. The CDR3 DNA is TGCGCCAGCAGTGAGTCGGGTAGCGGCGGAGTAGTTGAGCAGTTCTTC.

V is TRBV6-1 and J is TRBJ1-5, with 8 bases that match TRBD1. V was clipped by 6 bases and J by 4 bases; unmatched bases: 5. CDR3 length: 14 residues. Germline V lookup: CDR1 MNHNS, CDR2 SASEGT. The chain's CDR3 is CASRRRGQNQPQHF. The CDR3 region has the DNA TGTGCCAGCAGACGCAGGGGGCAAAATCAGCCCCAGCATTTT.

This chain uses TRBV5-1 with TRBJ2-3; maybe TRBD2 (6 bases). This CDR3 region has 15 residues. Germline V gene sequence: CDR1 SGHRS, CDR2 YFSETQ. V was clipped by 0 bases and J by 3 bases, with 11 bases between them. CDR3 DNA: TGCGCCAGCAGCTTGGCCGAGGAGGGTACAGATACGCAGTATTTT. Its protein product is CASSLAEEGTDTQYF.

This rearrangement joins TRBV15 to TRBJ2-3; a weak D match, TRBD2 (6 bases). Deletions cut 6 bases from V and 2 bases from J, with 15 bases between. The CDR3 is made up of 15 amino acids. Per germline, CDR1 LNHNV and CDR2 YYDKDF (reference sequence). The CDR3 bases are TGTGCCACCAGGAGACGGGCGGGGACCACAGATACGCAGTATTTT. Translating it yields CATRRRAGTTDTQYF.